The following is a T cell receptor (beta chain) sequence with its context. The antigen remains undetermined. The junction departs from germline at one end; a sequencing error may be responsible. This entry belongs to a study of metastatic and nonmetastatic thyroid tumors. Across the whole study: Both malignant and benign thyroid patients supplied peripheral blood and tumor or nodule tissue samples, across which the repertoires of these patients were then compared.

The CDR3 has 14 residues. The germline CDR1 and CDR2 sequences are LGHDT and YNNKEL (reference sequence). In the authors' methods: A classifier of distant metastasis in papillary thyroid cancer was built from CDR3 differences (across clinicopathological groups). TCRdb reanalyzed the PCR reads via MiXCR. Clone size and V and J calls follow TCRdb, not the original study. Altogether 15,000 or so clones are present, 15% to 19% being singletons, with the ten largest covering roughly 17%. General study findings and limits: Relative to benign nodules, malignant thyroid tumors were reportedly characterized by significantly elevated TCR beta diversity in blood and tumor.

Thyroid surgery took place with no prior treatment in any patient. The chain combines TRBV3-1 with TRBJ2-2, with D hard to call. The TCR comes from a female donor with papillary thyroid cancer or a benign thyroid nodule (not recorded which). Some clones in this sample may be carry-over from other donors' samples. Sequenced sample: blood. The CDR3 spells CASSPQGITEELFF. The DNA of the CDR3 is TGTGCCAGCAGCCCTCAAGGGATAACCGAGGAGCTGTTTTTT.